This TCR beta chain came from a study of blood T cell repertoires in COVID-19. Background on the study: The United States, Italy and Spain were the sources of the acute and convalescent COVID-19 samples. The analysed material was cDNA or gDNA that came from T cells, B-cell-depleted T cells, or PBMCs.

Per the authors' pipeline: The assay estimated nucleated cells by amplifying reference gene primers. The repertoire was sequenced with immunoSEQ multiplex PCR; TCRdb's copy has only in-frame clones and lacks some. The V and J calls and clone size come from that table; D and trimming were worked out from the DNA. The sample records about 70,000 clones, roughly nine tenths being singletons. CDR3 size: 16 residues. CDR1 and CDR2 from the germline V gene are MNHEY and SMNVEV (reference sequence). The ends were cut back, 3 bases at V and 5 bases at J, with 19 bases in the middle. This clonotype was obtained from a man in his fifties with acute or convalescent COVID-19. The source material was peripheral blood. This chain links TRBV27 with TRBJ1-2; tentative D call: TRBD1 (5 bases). The CDR3 loop is CASSFFGGAGTYGYTF. DNA for the CDR3: TGTGCCAGCAGTTTCTTCGGGGGAGCAGGGACTTATGGCTACACCTTC.